The rows below give T cell receptor beta chains drawn from one sample of a study of graft-versus-host responses after intestinal transplantation. The method was immunoSEQ multiplex PCR; TCRdb's version includes in-frame clones alone and lacks a portion of them. The data contain some 46,000 clones, approximately 95% of them singletons. The sample here was PBMCs, taken more than 310 days after intestinal transplant. These receptors came from a human patient who received an intestinal transplant, so some T cells may come from the graft donor. CDR3s include the opening cysteine and the closing phenylalanine or tryptophan. D genes are given only for firm matches. Clone size is not always given. Where it is, it says once, few, many or a class for expanded clones.

j_call clone_size d_call v_call cdr3_aa cdr3_nt
TRBJ2-6 - - TRBV4-2 CASSLVAGGANVLTF TGTGCCAGCAGCCTGGTGGCCGGTGGGGCCAACGTCCTGACTTTC
TRBJ2-7 - - TRBV19 CASSIDPLSYEQYF TGTGCCAGTAGTATAGATCCCCTCTCCTACGAGCAGTACTTC
TRBJ2-1 - - TRBV9 CASSVDHTYNEQFF TGTGCCAGCAGCGTAGATCATACCTACAATGAGCAGTTCTTC
TRBJ2-5 - - TRBV14 CASNKGEQETQYF TGTGCCAGCAATAAGGGAGAACAAGAGACCCAGTACTTC
TRBJ2-7 - - TRBV28 CASRTGRSYEQYF TGTGCCAGCAGGACAGGGAGGTCCTACGAGCAGTACTTC
TRBJ2-2 - - TRBV4-1 CASSQPRKGNGELFF TGCGCCAGCAGCCAACCCCGGAAGGGGAACGGGGAGCTGTTTTTT
TRBJ2-1 - - TRBV5-1 CASSLGQNPYNEQFF TGCGCCAGCAGCTTGGGACAGAACCCTTACAATGAGCAGTTCTTC
TRBJ1-2 - - TRBV5-6 CASSLGGNNYGYTF TGTGCCAGCAGCTTGGGTGGGAATAACTATGGCTACACCTTC
TRBJ2-7 - TRBD1 TRBV14 CASSLQGRHYEQYF TGTGCCAGCAGCCTACAGGGGCGCCACTACGAGCAGTACTTC
TRBJ2-3 - - TRBV20-1 CSASRAHTQYF TGCAGTGCTAGCCGGGCTCATACGCAGTATTTT
TRBJ1-4 - TRBD1 TRBV4-1 CASTLSRGATNEKLFF TGCGCCAGCACCCTATCCAGGGGGGCAACTAATGAAAAACTGTTTTTT
TRBJ2-1 - TRBD2 TRBV6-5 CASSYMVAGKTEQFF TGTGCCAGCAGTTACATGGTAGCGGGAAAGACTGAGCAGTTCTTC
TRBJ1-5 - - TRBV7-9 CATGTASTQPQHF TGTGCAACGGGTACGGCTTCCACTCAGCCCCAGCATTTT
TRBJ1-1 - TRBD1 TRBV9 CASSVDQQGVNTEAFF TGTGCCAGCAGCGTAGACCAACAGGGGGTGAACACTGAAGCTTTCTTT
TRBJ2-7 - - TRBV27 CASSSSRTAGLEQYF TGTGCCAGCAGTTCCTCCCGGACAGCAGGTTTAGAGCAGTACTTC
TRBJ2-5 once - TRBV4-2 CASSDQTEQATQYF TGTGCCAGCAGCGACCAAACGGAGCAGGCGACCCAGTACTTC
TRBJ2-2 - - TRBV6-5 CASSYLAGELFF TGTGCCAGCAGTTACCTAGCCGGGGAGCTGTTTTTT
TRBJ2-2 - TRBD1 TRBV27 CASSSWDSKTGELFF TGTGCCAGCAGTTCCTGGGACAGCAAAACCGGGGAGCTGTTTTTT
TRBJ2-2 - TRBD2 TRBV12-5 CASGASGGLSGELFF TGTGCTAGTGGGGCCAGCGGGGGGCTCTCCGGGGAGCTGTTTTTT
TRBJ2-7 - TRBD2 TRBV16 CASSLKRSGGDFSYEQYF TGTGCCAGCAGCCTAAAAAGGAGCGGGGGGGATTTCTCCTACGAGCAGTACTTC
TRBJ1-5 - - TRBV30 CACTRDTGWDQPQHF TGTGCCTGCACTCGGGACACAGGGTGGGATCAGCCCCAGCATTTT
TRBJ2-7 - - TRBV6-6 CASSYSTGDGSYEQYF TGTGCCAGCAGTTACTCGACCGGGGACGGGTCCTACGAGCAGTACTTC